The clone carrying this TCR beta chain showed up many times. The data were taken from a study of T cells in Graves' hyperthyroidism and ophthalmopathy. J lost 5 bases, V lost 5 bases, and 10 bases had no gene match. CDR1 is SGHTA, CDR2 FQGNSA, per germline. The CDR3 consists of 15 residues. The investigators amplified TCR beta CDR3 regions from RNA transcripts. A first-round RT-PCR of the TCR CDR3 used the HTBI primer set. TCRdb analysed the multiplex PCR reads with MiXCR anew, one entry per CDR3 protein. This table holds a few hundred thousand distinct CDR3 sequences, about 20% found once. This clonotype originated in a woman between 65 and 79 years old with Graves' ophthalmopathy. Sample: blood. The V gene is TRBV7-2, the J gene TRBJ2-5; 8 bases are shared with TRBD2. CDR3 amino acids: CASSQRAGGLETQYF. The CDR3 DNA sequence: TGTGCCAGCAGCCAGAGGGCGGGAGGTTTGGAGACCCAGTACTTC.